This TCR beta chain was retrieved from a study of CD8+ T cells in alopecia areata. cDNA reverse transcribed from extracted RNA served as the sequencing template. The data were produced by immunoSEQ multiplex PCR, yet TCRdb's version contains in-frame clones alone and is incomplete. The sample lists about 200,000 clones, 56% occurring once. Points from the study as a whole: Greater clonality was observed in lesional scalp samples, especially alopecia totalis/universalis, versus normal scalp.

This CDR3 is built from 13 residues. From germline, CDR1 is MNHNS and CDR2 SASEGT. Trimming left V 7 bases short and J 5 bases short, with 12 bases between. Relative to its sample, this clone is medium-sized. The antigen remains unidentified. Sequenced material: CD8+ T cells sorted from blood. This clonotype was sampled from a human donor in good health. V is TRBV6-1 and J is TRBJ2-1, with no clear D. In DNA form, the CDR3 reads TGTGCCAGCAACGAAGACACCCACAATGAGCAGTTCTTC. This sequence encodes CASNEDTHNEQFF.